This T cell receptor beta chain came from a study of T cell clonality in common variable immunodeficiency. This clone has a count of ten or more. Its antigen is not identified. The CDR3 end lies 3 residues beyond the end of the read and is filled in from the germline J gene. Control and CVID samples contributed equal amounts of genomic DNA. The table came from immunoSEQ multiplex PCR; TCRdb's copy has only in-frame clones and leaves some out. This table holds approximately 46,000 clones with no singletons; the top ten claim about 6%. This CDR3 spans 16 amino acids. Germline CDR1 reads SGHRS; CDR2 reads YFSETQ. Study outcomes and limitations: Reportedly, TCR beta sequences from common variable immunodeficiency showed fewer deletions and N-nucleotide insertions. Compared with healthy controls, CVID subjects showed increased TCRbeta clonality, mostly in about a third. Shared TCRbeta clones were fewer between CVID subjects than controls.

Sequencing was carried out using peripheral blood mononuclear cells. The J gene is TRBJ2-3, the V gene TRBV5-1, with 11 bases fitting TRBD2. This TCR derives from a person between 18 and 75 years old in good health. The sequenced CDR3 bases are TGCGCCAGCAGCTCACTAGCGGGGGCGATCCAAGAGACG. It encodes CASSSLAGAIQET. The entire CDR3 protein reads CASSSLAGAIQETQYF.